This T cell receptor (beta chain) comes out of a study of cytomegalovirus exposure and HLA in healthy donors. To note about this clone: Its antigen remains unknown.

Germline V gene lookup returns CDR1 SNHLY and CDR2 FYNNEI. V was cut by 7 bases and J by 11 bases, with 23 bases left in between. This CDR3 spans 14 amino acids. Researchers ran the PCR with 60 Vbeta and 13 Jbeta primers. TCRdb's copy holds only in-frame clones and misses some; the assay was immunoSEQ multiplex PCR. The table has 100,000 to 150,000 clones, roughly 85% seen once. Whole-study results and caveats: When analyzed later, a missense DCLRE1C variant was found to be linked to TCR beta V- and J-gene trimming.

The TCR comes from a woman aged 40 to 50 in good health and CMV-seropositive. The chain employs TRBV2 and TRBJ1-1, with D maybe TRBD1 (5 bases). Input material: PBMCs. CDR3 sequence (DNA): TGTGCCAGCAATATCGGCAGGGTTGGCGAAAAGGCTTTCTTT. Protein: CASNIGRVGEKAFF.